One TCR beta chain is described in this entry. The sample comes from a study of blood T cell repertoires in COVID-19. Across the whole study: Sources were T cells, B-cell-depleted T cells, or PBMCs; the material itself was cDNA or gDNA.

CDR1 and CDR2 from the germline V gene are KGHSH and LQKENI. CDR3 length: 16 amino acids. The junction had 6 bases not matched to a gene; V was cut back by 2 bases and J by 7 bases. How the authors handled the data: The assay estimated nucleated cells by amplifying reference gene primers. Repertoires were generated with immunoSEQ multiplex PCR, while TCRdb's copy carries only in-frame clones and drops some. The V and J calls and clone size were taken over from that table, and D and trimming were inferred from the DNA. The data contain 180,000 or so clones, roughly 88% of them singletons. The clonotype originates from a human donor with active or convalescent COVID-19. The donor label of this sample is uncertain. This chain joins TRBV18 and TRBJ2-1; TRBD2 matches at 12 bases. Sequenced: peripheral blood. DNA of the CDR3: TGTGCCAGCTCACCAGGACTAGCGGGATTTTCGAATGAGCAGTTCTTC. This codes for CASSPGLAGFSNEQFF.